These 10 T cell receptor beta chains originate from one sample sequenced in a study of blood T cell repertoires in COVID-19. Method: immunoSEQ multiplex PCR; TCRdb's copy keeps in-frame clones and lacks some. The table shows over 150,000 clones, with around nine tenths occurring only once. The sample consisted of peripheral blood. These receptors all come from a woman aged 18-35 years who had recovered from COVID-19.

This sequence joins TRBV4-1 and TRBJ2-5; D is possibly TRBD2 (5 bases). The germline V gene has CDR1 MGHRA and CDR2 YSYEKL. The CDR3 extends over 15 amino acids. V lost 4 bases, J lost 1 base, and 13 bases lay in between. In nucleotides, the CDR3 is TGCGCCAGCAGCCCCACTAAACTAGTCCAAGAGACCCAGTACTTC. This encodes CASSPTKLVQETQYF.

In DNA form, the CDR3 reads TGTGCCAGCAGCCAAGCGAACCAGGGGGTTGGCTACACCTTC. Protein: CASSQANQGVGYTF. V usage is TRBV14 and J usage is TRBJ1-2, with 7 bases identical to TRBD1. This CDR3 contains 14 residues. The V segment lost 1 base and the J segment 7 bases; nucleotides outside the gene matches: 6. The V gene's germline CDR1 is SGHDN and CDR2 FVKESK.

The chain carries TRBV19 and TRBJ1-2; 9 bases fit TRBD1. The CDR3 is 14 residues long. The germline gives CDR1 LNHDA, CDR2 SQIVND (reference sequence). Trimming at V came to 4 bases and at J to 4 bases, leaving 4 bases not matched to a gene. The CDR3 region has the DNA TGTGCCAGTAGTACGGGACAGGGCCTCTATGGCTACACCTTC. This gives the protein CASSTGQGLYGYTF.

This clone was counted only a few times. The chain joins TRBV7-2 to TRBJ1-2, with D possibly matching TRBD1 (6 bases). Per germline, CDR1 SGHTA and CDR2 FQGNSA. Trimming shortened V by 2 bases and J by 6 bases, and 16 bases separated the two germline ends. CDR3 length equals 15 residues. The CDR3 DNA reads TGTGCCAGCAGCTTAAGGGGGAGTCCTGGAAATGGCTACACCTTC. Translated, it gives CASSLRGSPGNGYTF. Full variable domain (remainder filled in from reference TRBV7-2 and TRBJ1-2): GAGVSQSPSNKVTEKGKDVELRCDPISGHTALYWYRQSLGQGLEFLIYFQGNSAPDKSGLPSDRFSAERTGGSVSTLTIQRTQQEDSAVYLCASSLRGSPGNGYTFGSGTRLTVV.

J is TRBJ2-7 and V is TRBV28; 11 bases match TRBD1. J lost 4 bases, V lost 5 bases, and 13 bases had no gene match. Germline V CDR1 and CDR2: MDHEN, SYDVKM. The CDR3 is 17 amino acids. The CDR3 DNA reads as TGTGCCAGCAGTCCCCCTTCCGGGACAGGGGGATCATACGAGCAGTACTTC. This sequence encodes CASSPPSGTGGSYEQYF.

The CDR3 loop is CSAQRNNEQFF. CDR3 coding DNA: TGCAGTGCTCAGAGGAACAATGAGCAGTTCTTC. V gene TRBV20-1 combines with J gene TRBJ2-1, with D unresolved. The CDR3 is 11 amino acids. Deletions cut 5 bases from V and 5 bases from J, with 7 bases between. Germline lookup yields CDR1 DFQATT and CDR2 SNEGSKA (reference sequence).

J is TRBJ1-5 and V is TRBV6-5, with D maybe TRBD1 (6 bases). The CDR3 contains 16 residues. Trimming removed 4 bases at V and 2 bases at J, with 15 bases between. CDR1 is MNHEY, CDR2 SVGAGI, per germline. The CDR3, as DNA: TGTGCCAGCAGTTCCTCTGGGGGCTCGGGCAATCAGCCCCAGCATTTT. Amino acid sequence: CASSSSGGSGNQPQHF.

V usage is TRBV2 and J usage is TRBJ1-5; D possibly corresponds to TRBD1 (5 bases). The germline V and J ends were trimmed by 6 bases and 0 bases, with 9 bases remaining between them. The CDR3 has 14 residues. Germline-derived CDR1 and CDR2 are SNHLY and FYNNEI. The CDR3 here is CASSFDSSNQPQHF. The CDR3 coding sequence is TGTGCCAGCAGCTTCGACAGTAGCAATCAGCCCCAGCATTTT. The variable domain in full, with the rest retrieved from reference TRBV2 and TRBJ1-5, is EPEVTQTPSHQVTQMGQEVILRCVPISNHLYFYWYRQILGQKVEFLVSFYNNEISEKSEIFDDQFSVERPDGSNFTLKIRSTKLEDSAMYFCASSFDSSNQPQHFGDGTRLSIL.

The chain is built from TRBV6-2 or TRBV6-3 and TRBJ2-5; 7 bases map to TRBD1. Looked up from germline, CDR1 is MNHEY and CDR2 is SVGEGT. The CDR3 spans 13 residues. V lost 6 bases to trimming and J lost 2 bases; unmatched junction nucleotides: 3. The DNA of the CDR3 is TGTGCCAGCAGCCGGGACAGTCAAGAGACCCAGTACTTC. Translating it yields CASSRDSQETQYF.

This clone was seen only a few times. The chain recombines TRBV28 with TRBJ2-7; 8 bases agree with TRBD2. V trimming: 2 bases; J trimming: 6 bases; junction bases outside the gene matches: 12. The CDR3 has 16 residues. Germline-derived CDR1 and CDR2 are MDHEN and SYDVKM. The CDR3 loop reads CASSLVRGISGIEQYV. The CDR3, as DNA: TGTGCCAGCAGTTTAGTTCGTGGTATTAGCGGGATCGAGCAGTACGTC.